The 25 T cell receptor beta chains below all came from one sample that was sequenced in a study of blood T cell repertoires in COVID-19. The data were produced by immunoSEQ multiplex PCR, yet TCRdb's version contains in-frame clones alone and is incomplete. The data contain some 180,000 clones, 83% of them seen just once; the ten biggest clones take up around a fifth. The sequenced sample consisted of peripheral blood. These receptors were taken from a woman aged 65 to 85 who had recovered from COVID-19.

This clone has more than one count but fewer than ten. The chain couples TRBV6-4 to TRBJ2-3; TRBD2 agrees at 8 bases. The J segment lost 4 bases and the V segment lost 1 base, leaving 1 base of the junction unmatched. This CDR3 has 14 amino acids. The germline CDR1 and CDR2 sequences are MRHNA and SNTAGT. The CDR3 DNA follows: TGTGCCAGCAGTGACTGGACTAGCTCAGATACGCAGTATTTT. Encoded protein: CASSDWTSSDTQYF.

V usage is TRBV7-2 and J usage is TRBJ1-2; no clear D. V gave up 5 bases and J gave up 0 bases, with 13 bases separating them. Germline CDR1 SGHTA, CDR2 FQGNSA. The CDR3 is 15 residues long. CDR3 in amino acids: CASSLGSTANYGYTF. CDR3 nucleotides: TGTGCCAGCAGCCTTGGGTCTACAGCTAACTATGGCTACACCTTC.

This clone appeared a single time. CDR3 loop: CVRSLGVNRDKEYNEQFF. CDR3 bases: TGTGTCAGAAGCTTAGGAGTAAACCGGGACAAGGAATACAATGAGCAGTTCTTC. The chain links TRBV7-5 to TRBJ2-1; the table's D gene call, TRBD1, was not cross checked with the DNA. TRBV7-5 is listed as a pseudogene. This CDR3 has 18 residues.

The chain joins TRBV27 to TRBJ2-3, with 11 bases matching TRBD2. Unmatched junction bases numbered 12, after V lost 7 bases and J lost 0 bases. The CDR3 spans 18 residues. Germline values: CDR1 MNHEY, CDR2 SMNVEV (reference sequence). CDR3 loop: CASTFLAGGTTSTDTQYF. The DNA for the CDR3 is TGTGCCAGCACCTTCTTAGCGGGGGGGACAACTAGCACAGATACGCAGTATTTT.

This chain connects TRBV10-3 to TRBJ2-5; D uncertain. CDR3 length equals 12 residues. Trimming removed 0 bases from V and 6 bases from J, with 5 bases in between. CDR1 is ENHRY, CDR2 SYGVKD, per germline. CDR3 in DNA: TGTGCCATCAGTGAGTCGCCTAAGACCCAGTACTTC. This translates into CAISESPKTQYF.

V and J are TRBV30 and TRBJ2-2; perhaps TRBD1 as D (6 bases). This CDR3 has 14 residues. The V end was cut by 1 base, the J end by 6 bases, with 12 bases between. CDR1 and CDR2 from the germline V gene are GTSNPN and SVGIG (reference sequence). Written as DNA, the CDR3 is TGTGCCTGGAGTGCGCAGGGGTGGGCCGGGGAGCTGTTTTTT. It yields the protein CAWSAQGWAGELFF.

The chain combines TRBV7-2 with TRBJ2-1; 7 bases agree with TRBD1. V shed 5 bases and J 8 bases; nucleotides not matched to a gene: 9. The germline CDR1 and CDR2 sequences are SGHTA and FQGNSA. CDR3 length: 14 residues. The CDR3 bases are TGTGCCAGCAGCAGACAGGGCGCAGGGGATGAGCAGTTCTTC. Translating gives CASSRQGAGDEQFF.

This clone was detected only once. The chain links TRBV4-1 to TRBJ2-1, with TRBD2 identical over 7 bases. Germline V gene data show CDR1 as MGHRA and CDR2 as YSYEKL. Losses at the gene ends were 0 bases for V and 1 base for J; bases not matched to a gene: 6. The CDR3 consists of 17 residues. CDR3 region: CASSQDVLGGSYNEQFF. For the CDR3, the DNA is TGCGCCAGCAGCCAAGATGTGCTCGGGGGGTCCTACAATGAGCAGTTCTTC.

The rearrangement links TRBV14 to TRBJ2-7; D is perhaps TRBD1 (6 bases). Germline lookup yields CDR1 SGHDN and CDR2 FVKESK. V lost 4 bases and J lost 6, with 16 bases in between. The CDR3 length is 14 residues. CDR3 bases: TGTGCCAGCAGCCCAGATAGGGTCAGGGGCGAGCAGTACTTC. Translating it yields CASSPDRVRGEQYF.

This chain links TRBV6-5 with TRBJ2-3; TRBD1 might be the D (6 bases). The length of the CDR3 is 13 residues. V was clipped by 10 bases and J by 2 bases, with 13 bases between them. CDR1 and CDR2 (germline): MNHEY, SVGAGI. The CDR3 DNA follows: TGTGCCACAGAAGGGGGAGCCACAGATACGCAGTATTTT. Encoded protein: CATEGGATDTQYF.

The genes are TRBV6-5 and TRBJ2-3, with TRBD2 matching over 12 bases. The V gene end was trimmed by 8 bases and the J gene end by 3 bases; junction bases not matched to a gene: 0. CDR3 size: 13 residues. Germline CDR1 is MNHEY and CDR2 is SVGAGI. CDR3 bases: TGTGCCAGCCTAGCGGGAGGGACAGATACGCAGTATTTT. This gives the protein CASLAGGTDTQYF.

V usage is TRBV5-1 and J usage is TRBJ1-1; TRBD1 matches 7 bases. The V and J ends lost 6 bases and 1 base, in that order; junction bases with no gene match: 3. CDR3 size: 13 residues. CDR1 is SGHRS, CDR2 YFSETQ, per germline. The CDR3 sequence is CASMTGRNTEAFF. CDR3 DNA: TGCGCCAGCATGACAGGGAGGAACACTGAAGCTTTCTTT.

A remark on this clone: Other DNA sequences in the same sample also yield this CDR3. The gene calls are TRBV3-1 (or the pseudogene TRBV3-2) and TRBJ1-2, with 9 nucleotides matching TRBD1. V shed 4 bases and J 6 bases; nucleotides not matched to a gene: 0. The germline gives CDR1 LGHDT, CDR2 YNNKEL (reference sequence). The CDR3 extends over 12 amino acids. CDR3 coding DNA: TGTGCCAGCAGCCGACAGGGGGATGGCTACACCTTC. This gives the protein CASSRQGDGYTF.

The chain has TRBV5-1 and TRBJ2-5; TRBD2 matches 15 bases. From germline, CDR1 is SGHRS and CDR2 YFSETQ. J gave up 5 bases and V 4 bases, and 15 bases lay outside the gene matches. The CDR3 consists of 19 residues. CDR3 DNA: TGCGCCAGCAGCGTTAGCCCTTGGACTAGCGGGAGGGCCCGGGAGACCCAGTACTTC. Translating gives CASSVSPWTSGRARETQYF. The full variable domain, rest sourced from reference TRBV5-1 and TRBJ2-5, is KAGVTQTPRYLIKTRGQQVTLSCSPISGHRSVSWYQQTPGQGLQFLFEYFSETQRNKGNFPGRFSGRQFSNSRSEMNVSTLELGDSALYLCASSVSPWTSGRARETQYFGPGTRLLVL.

The chain uses TRBV7-9 and TRBJ1-2, with D unresolved. CDR3 size: 14 residues. Trimming removed 8 bases from V and 6 bases from J, with 19 bases in between. CDR1 is SEHNR, CDR2 FQNEAQ, per germline (reference sequence). This CDR3 is CASQLGLGGNGYTF. CDR3 bases: TGTGCCAGCCAGTTGGGCCTCGGCGGGAATGGCTACACCTTC.

The chain recombines TRBV6-5 with TRBJ2-1; 8 bases align to TRBD2. Germline V CDR1 and CDR2: MNHEY, SVGAGI. This CDR3 region has 13 residues. V lost 6 bases to trimming and J lost 14 bases; unmatched junction nucleotides: 12. Here the CDR3 DNA reads TGTGCCAGCAGGACCAGAGCGGGAGAAGAAAAGTTCTTC. Its translation: CASRTRAGEEKFF.

The V and J genes are TRBV20-1 and TRBJ2-5; D is perhaps TRBD2 (5 bases). V lost 3 bases to trimming and J lost 7 bases, with 21 bases between them. Germline assignment: CDR1 DFQATT and CDR2 SNEGSKA (reference sequence). CDR3 length: 15 residues. Here the CDR3 reads CSASQGSPWLMTQYF. DNA for the CDR3: TGCAGTGCTAGTCAAGGGAGCCCTTGGTTGATGACCCAGTACTTC.

This rearrangement joins TRBV28 to TRBJ2-7; D uncertain. In germline, CDR1 is MDHEN, CDR2 SYDVKM. CDR3 length equals 13 residues. V dropped 7 bases and J dropped 2 bases, with 12 bases sitting between them. In nucleotides, the CDR3 is TGTGCCAGCACCCCCCGGAGTCCCTACGAGCAGTACTTC. This encodes CASTPRSPYEQYF. The full variable domain, completed using reference TRBV28 and TRBJ2-7, is DVKVTQSSRYLVKRTGEKVFLECVQDMDHENMFWYRQDPGLGLRLIYFSYDVKMKEKGDIPEGYSVSREKKERFSLILESASTNQTSMYLCASTPRSPYEQYFGPGTRLTVT.

The chain joins TRBV3-1 (or the pseudogene TRBV3-2) to TRBJ2-7, with 7 bases that match TRBD2. CDR1 is LGHDT and CDR2 is YNNKEL in the germline V gene (reference sequence). The CDR3 spans 15 residues. J was trimmed by 3 bases and V by 0 bases; bases with no gene match: 5. This CDR3 is CASSQDPGRVYEQYF. CDR3 in DNA: TGTGCCAGCAGCCAAGATCCGGGGAGGGTCTACGAGCAGTACTTC.

V is TRBV5-1 and J is TRBJ2-7, with 14 bases aligning to TRBD2. The CDR3 has 15 amino acids. With 4 bases clipped from V and 3 bases from J, the junction kept 3 bases outside the gene matches. Per germline, CDR1 SGHRS and CDR2 YFSETQ. As DNA, the CDR3 is TGCGCCAGCAGCCTGGGGACTAGCGGGGGCTACGAGCAGTACTTC. Translation gives CASSLGTSGGYEQYF.

V usage is TRBV20-1 and J usage is TRBJ2-2; a weak D match, TRBD2 (6 bases). This CDR3 is built from 14 residues. Germline CDR1 is DFQATT and CDR2 is SNEGSKA (reference sequence). The ends were cut back, 3 bases at V and 5 bases at J, with 13 bases in the middle. The CDR3 DNA reads as TGCAGTGCTAGTGTGGCGGGAAGGACCGGGGAGCTGTTTTTT. Residues: CSASVAGRTGELFF.

About this clone: Other DNA sequences in the sample encode the same CDR3. The J gene is TRBJ1-3, the V gene TRBV6-5, with D unclear. Between the trimmed V and J ends, which lost 2 bases and 7 bases, there was a span of 12 bases. CDR1 is MNHEY, CDR2 SVGAGI, per germline. This CDR3 is built from 14 residues. The CDR3, as DNA: TGTGCCAGCAGTTACGGAAAGCCGGGGAACACCATATATTTT. It codes for CASSYGKPGNTIYF.

This clone has a handful of counts. The chain has TRBV7-9 and TRBJ1-2; the D gene is possibly TRBD1 (5 bases). The CDR3 is made up of 14 amino acids. V lost 0 bases to trimming and J lost 4 bases, with 9 bases between them. The germline gives CDR1 SEHNR, CDR2 FQNEAQ (reference sequence). CDR3 nucleotides: TGTGCCAGCAGCTTAGCGGGGGGTAGCTATGGCTACACCTTC. Protein sequence: CASSLAGGSYGYTF.

J is TRBJ1-4 and V is TRBV10-3, with a tentative D call TRBD1 (6 bases). The CDR3 loop spans 15 amino acids. CDR1 ENHRY and CDR2 SYGVKD come from the germline V gene. V was clipped by 0 bases and J by 3 bases, with 8 bases between them. CDR3 in amino acids: CAISESKGANEKLFF. The CDR3 DNA sequence: TGTGCCATCAGTGAGTCGAAGGGGGCTAATGAAAAACTGTTTTTT.

The chain recombines TRBV7-9 with TRBJ2-7; D is possibly TRBD2 (5 bases). V lost 5 bases, J lost 6 bases, and 17 bases lay in between. This CDR3 region has 14 residues. In germline, CDR1 is SEHNR, CDR2 FQNEAQ (reference sequence). The CDR3: CASSTRVLAAEQYF. CDR3 coding DNA: TGTGCCAGCAGCACTAGGGTCCTAGCAGCCGAGCAGTACTTC.